This TCR beta chain is drawn from a study of CD8 T cells in ankylosing spondylitis. Study observations and caveats: Characteristic, it appeared, of ankylosing spondylitis blood was a TCR beta motif of eight or nine highly homologous variants.

Quantitative 5'-RACE with molecular barcodes was used to make the TCR beta libraries. MiXCR, applied by TCRdb to the 5' RACE reads, yields one record per CDR3 protein. The data show under 9,000 distinct CDR3 sequences, 8.2% seen once. With V trimmed by 4 bases and J by 2 bases, 7 bases remained unmatched. The CDR3 contains 15 residues. Germline CDR1 reads SGDLS; CDR2 reads YYNGEE. With regard to this clonotype: Its specificity is not known.

V gene TRBV9 combines with J gene TRBJ2-5, with 8 bases lining up with TRBD1. The sequence was obtained from a male donor with ankylosing spondylitis or in good health (not recorded which). Sequenced sample: blood, either unsorted or a sorted T cell fraction (not recorded which). The CDR3 spells CASSPGTGPQETQYF. In nucleotides, the CDR3 is TGTGCCAGCAGCCCCGGGACAGGACCTCAAGAGACCCAGTACTTC.